This entry lists 14 T cell receptor beta chains sequenced from one sample in a study of cytomegalovirus exposure and HLA in healthy donors. The primer mix had 60 Vbeta and 13 Jbeta primers. Produced via immunoSEQ multiplex PCR; TCRdb's table is partial and in-frame only. The data hold under 250,000 clones, with around 76% observed a single time. Sequenced sample: PBMCs. The receptor set was obtained from a young man in good health and CMV-seronegative.

The gene calls are TRBV28 and TRBJ1-4; D not resolved. Looked up from germline, CDR1 is MDHEN and CDR2 is SYDVKM. The ends were cut back, 5 bases at V and 3 bases at J, with 13 bases in the middle. The CDR3 has 15 residues. The CDR3 DNA follows: TGTGCCAGCAGTACCCAACGAGCGGCTAATGAAAAACTGTTTTTT. Translated: CASSTQRAANEKLFF.

The chain has TRBV5-1 and TRBJ2-5, with a possible D match to TRBD1 (8 bases). The germline CDR1 and CDR2 sequences are SGHRS and YFSETQ. This CDR3 region has 15 residues. Trimming removed 7 bases from V and 2 bases from J, with 18 bases in between. The CDR3 protein is CASAGTGGGQETQYF. CDR3 coding DNA: TGCGCCAGCGCGGGAACAGGGGGAGGGCAAGAGACCCAGTACTTC.

This sequence joins TRBV28 and TRBJ2-4; 7 nucleotides agree with TRBD1. Trimming removed 6 bases from V and 9 bases from J; junction bases left unmatched: 8. CDR3 length: 13 amino acids. CDR1 and CDR2 from the germline V gene are MDHEN and SYDVKM. In DNA form, the CDR3 reads TGTGCCAGCAGCTTGGACAGGCAGGCCATTCAGTACTTC. Translation: CASSLDRQAIQYF.

The V call is TRBV2, the J call TRBJ1-1; 9 positions agree with TRBD1. The CDR3 is 15 residues long. The germline V gene has CDR1 SNHLY and CDR2 FYNNEI. Germline trimming cut 5 bases from V and 1 base from J; bases unmatched to any gene: 5. CDR3 amino acids: CASSRQGGPNTEAFF. The CDR3 nucleotides are TGTGCCAGCAGTAGACAGGGGGGGCCGAACACTGAAGCTTTCTTT.

This chain uses TRBV7-9 with TRBJ2-1; a weak D match, TRBD1 (6 bases). Per the germline V gene, CDR1 is SEHNR and CDR2 is FQNEAQ (reference sequence). The CDR3 extends over 15 amino acids. The germline V and J ends were trimmed by 4 bases and 8 bases, with 18 bases remaining between them. CDR3 in amino acids: CASSSGRNRVYEQFF. In DNA form, the CDR3 reads TGTGCCAGCAGCTCAGGACGTAACAGGGTCTATGAGCAGTTCTTC.

This clone came up once. Other DNA sequences in this specimen translate into the identical CDR3. The chain recombines TRBV7-3 with TRBJ1-1; no clear D. Germline values: CDR1 SGHTA, CDR2 FQGTGA. The V gene lost 1 base and the J gene lost 5 bases, with 8 bases spanning the gap. There are 13 residues in the CDR3. CDR3 protein: CASSLNRGTEAFF. The CDR3 nucleotides are TGTGCCAGCAGCTTAAATCGGGGAACTGAAGCTTTCTTT.

V gene TRBV9 combines with J gene TRBJ1-3, with a possible D match to TRBD1 (6 bases). The CDR3 totals 15 residues. V was shortened by 0 bases and J by 4 bases, with 11 bases between the two germline ends. Per germline, CDR1 SGDLS and CDR2 YYNGEE. CDR3 protein: CASSVGQGSGNTIYF. The CDR3 nucleotides read TGTGCCAGCAGCGTAGGCCAGGGGTCGGGAAACACCATATATTTT. Full variable domain (missing parts from reference TRBV9 and TRBJ1-3): DSGVTQTPKHLITATGQRVTLRCSPRSGDLSVYWYQQSLDQGLQFLIQYYNGEERAKGNILERFSAQQFPDLHSELNLSSLELGDSALYFCASSVGQGSGNTIYFGEGSWLTVV.

The rearrangement links TRBV6-4 to TRBJ2-1; D not resolved. The V end lost 0 bases, the J end lost 6 bases, and 9 bases lay between the germline ends. Germline assignment: CDR1 MRHNA and CDR2 SNTAGT. The CDR3 is 14 amino acids. The CDR3, as DNA: TGTGCCAGCAGTGACTCGAGTTGGTCCAATGAGCAGTTCTTC. Protein product: CASSDSSWSNEQFF.

This clone was seen a few times. The chain combines TRBV6-1 with TRBJ2-1; a possible D gene is TRBD2 (6 bases). The germline V gene has CDR1 MNHNS and CDR2 SASEGT. The CDR3 is made up of 15 amino acids. V lost 10 bases and J lost 0, with 16 bases in between. DNA for the CDR3: TGTGCCACCTGGCATAGCGGTAGCTCCTACAATGAGCAGTTCTTC. Its translation is CATWHSGSSYNEQFF.

This chain connects TRBV28 to TRBJ1-2; TRBD1 is a possible D gene (5 bases). Trimming cost V 5 bases and J 4 bases, with 14 bases left between them. CDR3 length: 14 residues. Germline V gene data show CDR1 as MDHEN and CDR2 as SYDVKM. The CDR3 DNA reads TGTGCCAGCAGTGCCGGGGGAGGAGTCTATGGCTACACCTTC. Amino acid sequence: CASSAGGGVYGYTF.

The J gene is TRBJ1-2, the V gene TRBV27, with 10 nucleotides matching TRBD1. V gave up 1 base and J gave up 5 bases; unmatched junction bases: 16. The CDR3 length is 19 residues. Germline values: CDR1 MNHEY, CDR2 SMNVEV (reference sequence). CDR3 sequence (DNA): TGTGCCAGCAGTTTATATTCCCCCGGGACAGGGGAAAGATGGTATGGCTACACCTTC. This translates into CASSLYSPGTGERWYGYTF.

The chain is built from TRBV28 and TRBJ1-2; D remains unclear. Trimming pared 1 base from V and 4 bases from J, leaving 13 bases between. CDR3 length: 15 residues. The germline gives CDR1 MDHEN, CDR2 SYDVKM. In DNA, the CDR3 is TGTGCCAGCAGTTTATCGCGCCTCCTCCTCTATGGCTACACCTTC. Amino acids: CASSLSRLLLYGYTF.

CDR3 protein: CASSTRQRVYGYTF. The CDR3 DNA is TGTGCCAGCAGCACCCGACAGAGAGTCTATGGCTACACCTTC. The chain is built from TRBV7-8 and TRBJ1-2; possibly TRBD1 for D (5 bases). The CDR3 has 14 residues. Trimming shortened V by 5 bases and J by 4 bases, and 14 bases separated the two germline ends. Germline lookup yields CDR1 SGHVS and CDR2 FQNEAQ.

The chain couples TRBV2 to TRBJ2-5; D is unresolved. CDR1 SNHLY and CDR2 FYNNEI come from the germline V gene. V shed 4 bases and J shed 8 bases, with 8 bases lying between them. This CDR3 contains 11 residues. Written as DNA, the CDR3 is TGTGCCAGCAGTGCGAGGTTCACCCAGTACTTC. It codes for CASSARFTQYF.